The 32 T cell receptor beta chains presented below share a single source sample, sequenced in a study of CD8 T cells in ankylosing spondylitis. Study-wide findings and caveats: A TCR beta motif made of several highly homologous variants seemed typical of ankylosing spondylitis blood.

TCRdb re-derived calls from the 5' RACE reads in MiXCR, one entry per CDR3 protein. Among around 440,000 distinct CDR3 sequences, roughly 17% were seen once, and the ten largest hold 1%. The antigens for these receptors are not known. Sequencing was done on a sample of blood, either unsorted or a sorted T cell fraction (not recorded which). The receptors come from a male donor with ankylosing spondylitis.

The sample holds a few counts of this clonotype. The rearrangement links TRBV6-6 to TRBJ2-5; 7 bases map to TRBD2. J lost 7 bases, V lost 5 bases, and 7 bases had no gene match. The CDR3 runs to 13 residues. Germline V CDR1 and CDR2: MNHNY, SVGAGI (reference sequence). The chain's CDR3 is CASSGRGEGTQYF. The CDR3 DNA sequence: TGTGCCAGCAGTGGCCGGGGGGAGGGGACCCAGTACTTC.

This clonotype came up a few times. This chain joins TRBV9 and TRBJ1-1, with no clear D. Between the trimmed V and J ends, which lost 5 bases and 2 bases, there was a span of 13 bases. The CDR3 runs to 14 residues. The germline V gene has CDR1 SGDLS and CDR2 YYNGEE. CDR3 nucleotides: TGTGCCAGCAGTTCCCAAACTGCAAACACTGAAGCTTTCTTT. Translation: CASSSQTANTEAFF. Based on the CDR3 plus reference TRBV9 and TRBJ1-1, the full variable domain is DSGVTQTPKHLITATGQRVTLRCSPRSGDLSVYWYQQSLDQGLQFLIQYYNGEERAKGNILERFSAQQFPDLHSELNLSSLELGDSALYFCASSSQTANTEAFFGQGTRLTVV.

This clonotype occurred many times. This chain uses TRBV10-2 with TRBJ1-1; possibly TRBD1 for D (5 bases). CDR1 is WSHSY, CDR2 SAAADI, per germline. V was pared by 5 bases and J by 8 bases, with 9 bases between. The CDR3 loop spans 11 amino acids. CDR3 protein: CASSRGGEAFF. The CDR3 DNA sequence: TGCGCCAGCAGTAGGGGAGGGGAAGCTTTCTTT.

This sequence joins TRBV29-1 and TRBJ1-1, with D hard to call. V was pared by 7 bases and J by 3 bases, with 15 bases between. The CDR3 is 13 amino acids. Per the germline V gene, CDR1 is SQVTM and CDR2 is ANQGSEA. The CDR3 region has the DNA TGCAGCGCCCGAGGGAGAGGCGACACTGAAGCTTTCTTT. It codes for CSARGRGDTEAFF.

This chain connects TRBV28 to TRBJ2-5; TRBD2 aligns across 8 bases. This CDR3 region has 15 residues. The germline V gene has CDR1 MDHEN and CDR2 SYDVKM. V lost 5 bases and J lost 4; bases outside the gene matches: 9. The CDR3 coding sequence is TGTGCCAGCAGTACCCCGGGACTAGGAGGAGAGACCCAGTACTTC. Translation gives CASSTPGLGGETQYF.

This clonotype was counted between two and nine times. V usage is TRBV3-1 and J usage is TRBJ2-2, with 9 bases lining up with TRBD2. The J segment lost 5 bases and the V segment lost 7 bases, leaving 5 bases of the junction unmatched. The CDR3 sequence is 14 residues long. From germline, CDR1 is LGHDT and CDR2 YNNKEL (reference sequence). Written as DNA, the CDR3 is TGTGCCAGCAACCAGCGGGAGGAAACCGGGGAGCTGTTTTTT. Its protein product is CASNQREETGELFF.

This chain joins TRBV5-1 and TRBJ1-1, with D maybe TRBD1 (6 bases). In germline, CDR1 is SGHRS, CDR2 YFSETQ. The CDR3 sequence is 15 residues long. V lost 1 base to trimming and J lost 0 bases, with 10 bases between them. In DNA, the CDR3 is TGCGCCAGCAGCTTGTCGGGGGCCGTGAACACTGAAGCTTTCTTT. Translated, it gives CASSLSGAVNTEAFF.

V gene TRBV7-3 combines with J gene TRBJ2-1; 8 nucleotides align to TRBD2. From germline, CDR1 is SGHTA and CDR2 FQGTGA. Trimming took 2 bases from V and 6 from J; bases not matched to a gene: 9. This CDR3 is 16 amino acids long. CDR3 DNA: TGTGCCAGCAGCTTAGGTCCGGGGGGGATGGCCAATGAGCAGTTCTTC. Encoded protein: CASSLGPGGMANEQFF.

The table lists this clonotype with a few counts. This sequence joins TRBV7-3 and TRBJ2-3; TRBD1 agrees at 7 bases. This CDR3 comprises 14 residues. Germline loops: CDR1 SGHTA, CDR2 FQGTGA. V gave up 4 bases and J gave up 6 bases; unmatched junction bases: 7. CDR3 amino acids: CASSSKTGYDTQYF. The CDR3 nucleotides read TGTGCCAGCAGCTCTAAGACAGGGTACGATACGCAGTATTTT.

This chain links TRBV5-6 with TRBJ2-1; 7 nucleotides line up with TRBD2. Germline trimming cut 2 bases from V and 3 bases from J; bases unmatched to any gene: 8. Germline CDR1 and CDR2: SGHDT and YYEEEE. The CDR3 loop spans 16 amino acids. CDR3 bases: TGTGCCAGCAGCTTTAAGGGCGGGAGTAACTACAATGAGCAGTTCTTC. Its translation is CASSFKGGSNYNEQFF.

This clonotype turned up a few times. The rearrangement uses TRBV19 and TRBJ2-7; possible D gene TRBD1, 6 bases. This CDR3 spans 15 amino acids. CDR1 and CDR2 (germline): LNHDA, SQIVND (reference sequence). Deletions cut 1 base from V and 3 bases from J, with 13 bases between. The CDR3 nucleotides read TGTGCCAGTAGTATAGCATCCAGGGGAGACTACGAGCAGTACTTC. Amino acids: CASSIASRGDYEQYF.

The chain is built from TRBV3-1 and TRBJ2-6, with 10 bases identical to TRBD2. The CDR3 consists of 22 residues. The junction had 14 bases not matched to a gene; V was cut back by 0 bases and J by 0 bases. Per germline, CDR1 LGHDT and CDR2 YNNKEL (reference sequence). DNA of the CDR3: TGTGCCAGCAGCCAAGATCAGGCTTTCTTAACTAGCGGGGTCTCTGGGGCCAACGTCCTGACTTTC. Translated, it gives CASSQDQAFLTSGVSGANVLTF.

For the CDR3, the DNA is TGTGCCAGCAGACCACCGACTAGCGGGGGGACGGAGACCCAGTACTTC. Its translation is CASRPPTSGGTETQYF. This chain links TRBV25-1 with TRBJ2-5, with 13 bases lining up with TRBD2. V trimming: 6 bases; J trimming: 5 bases; junction bases outside the gene matches: 9. CDR3 length equals 16 residues. Germline CDR1 MGHDK, CDR2 SYGVNS.

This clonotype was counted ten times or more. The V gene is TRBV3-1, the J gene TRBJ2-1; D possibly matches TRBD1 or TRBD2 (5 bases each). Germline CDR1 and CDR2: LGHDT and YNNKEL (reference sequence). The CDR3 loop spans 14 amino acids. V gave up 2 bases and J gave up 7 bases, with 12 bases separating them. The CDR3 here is CASSQSSGGNEQFF. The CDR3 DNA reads TGTGCCAGCAGCCAAAGTAGTGGGGGTAATGAGCAGTTCTTC.

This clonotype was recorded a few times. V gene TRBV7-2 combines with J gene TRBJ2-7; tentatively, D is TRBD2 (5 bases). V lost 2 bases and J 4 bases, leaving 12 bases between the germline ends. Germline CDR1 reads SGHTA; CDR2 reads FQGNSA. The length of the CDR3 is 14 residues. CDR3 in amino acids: CASSLQTGLYEQYF. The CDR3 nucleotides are TGTGCCAGCAGCTTACAAACGGGATTATACGAGCAGTACTTC.

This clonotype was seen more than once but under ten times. The CDR3 nucleotides are TGTGCCAGCAGCAAAGACAGGGTTCGAGGCTACACCTTC. Translated: CASSKDRVRGYTF. The V call is TRBV6-1, the J call TRBJ1-2; 7 bases map to TRBD1. This CDR3 comprises 13 residues. The ends lost 6 bases at V and 8 bases at J; junction bases unmatched: 9. Germline V gene sequence: CDR1 MNHNS, CDR2 SASEGT.

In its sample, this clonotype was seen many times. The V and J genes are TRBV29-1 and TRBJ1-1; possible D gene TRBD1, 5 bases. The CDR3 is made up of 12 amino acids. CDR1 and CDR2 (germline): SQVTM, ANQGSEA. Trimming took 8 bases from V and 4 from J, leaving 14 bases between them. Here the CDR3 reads CSPFAGSTEAFF. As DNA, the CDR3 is TGCAGCCCGTTCGCAGGGAGCACTGAAGCTTTCTTT.

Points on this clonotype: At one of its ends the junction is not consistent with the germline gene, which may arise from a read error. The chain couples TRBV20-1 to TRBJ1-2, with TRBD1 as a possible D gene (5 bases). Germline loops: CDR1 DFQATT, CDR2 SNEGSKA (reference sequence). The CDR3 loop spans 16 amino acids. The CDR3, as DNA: TGCAGTGCTAGAGATCCGCAGGCCGGGGCTAACTATGGCAACACCTTC. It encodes CSARDPQAGANYGNTF.

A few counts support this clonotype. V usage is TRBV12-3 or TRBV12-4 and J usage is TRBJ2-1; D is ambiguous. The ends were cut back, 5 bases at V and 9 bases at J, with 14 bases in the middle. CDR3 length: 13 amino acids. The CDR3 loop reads CASSPQFQSEQFF. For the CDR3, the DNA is TGTGCCAGCAGTCCACAGTTCCAGAGTGAGCAGTTCTTC.

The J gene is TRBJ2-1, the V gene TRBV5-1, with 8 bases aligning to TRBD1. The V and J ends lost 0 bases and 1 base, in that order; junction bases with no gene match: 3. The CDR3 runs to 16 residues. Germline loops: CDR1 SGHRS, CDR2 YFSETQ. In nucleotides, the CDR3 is TGCGCCAGCAGCTTGGCAGGGGGCGCATCCTACAATGAGCAGTTCTTC. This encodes CASSLAGGASYNEQFF.

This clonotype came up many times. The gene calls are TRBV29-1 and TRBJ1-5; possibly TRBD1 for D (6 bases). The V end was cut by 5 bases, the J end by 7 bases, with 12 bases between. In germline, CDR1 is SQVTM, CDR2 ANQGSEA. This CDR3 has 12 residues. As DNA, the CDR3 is TGCAGCGTTAGGCAGGGGTCCCAGCCCCAGCATTTT. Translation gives CSVRQGSQPQHF.

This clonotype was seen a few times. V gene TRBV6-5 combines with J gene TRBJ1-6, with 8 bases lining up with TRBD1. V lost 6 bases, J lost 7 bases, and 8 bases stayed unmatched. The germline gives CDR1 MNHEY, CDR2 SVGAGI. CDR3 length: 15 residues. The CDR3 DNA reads TGTGCCAGCAGCTCCTCAGGGGGCGGCAATTCACCCCTCCACTTT. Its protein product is CASSSSGGGNSPLHF.

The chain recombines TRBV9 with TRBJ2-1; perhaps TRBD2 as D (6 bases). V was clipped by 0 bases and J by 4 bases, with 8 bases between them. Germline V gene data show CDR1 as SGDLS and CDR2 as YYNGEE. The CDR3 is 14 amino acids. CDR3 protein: CASSVDGSYNEQFF. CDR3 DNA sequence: TGTGCCAGCAGCGTAGACGGGAGTTACAATGAGCAGTTCTTC.

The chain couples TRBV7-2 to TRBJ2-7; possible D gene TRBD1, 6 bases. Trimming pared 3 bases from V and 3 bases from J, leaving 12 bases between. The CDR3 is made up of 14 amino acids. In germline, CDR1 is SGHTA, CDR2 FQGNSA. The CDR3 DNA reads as TGTGCCAGCAGCTTCGGACAGCAGGGCTACGAGCAGTACTTC. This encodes CASSFGQQGYEQYF.

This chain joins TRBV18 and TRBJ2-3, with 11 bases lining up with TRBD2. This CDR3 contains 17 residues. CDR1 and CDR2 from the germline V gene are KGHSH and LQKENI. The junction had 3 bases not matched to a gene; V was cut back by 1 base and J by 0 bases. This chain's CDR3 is CASSPLRTSGSTDTQYF. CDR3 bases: TGTGCCAGCTCACCACTAAGGACTAGCGGGAGCACAGATACGCAGTATTTT.

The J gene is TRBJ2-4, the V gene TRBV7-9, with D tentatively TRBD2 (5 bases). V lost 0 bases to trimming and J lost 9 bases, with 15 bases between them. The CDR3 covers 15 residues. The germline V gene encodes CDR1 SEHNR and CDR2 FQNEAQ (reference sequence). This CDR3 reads CASSLAGAIQGIQYF. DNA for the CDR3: TGTGCCAGCAGCTTAGCGGGAGCGATTCAAGGCATTCAGTACTTC.

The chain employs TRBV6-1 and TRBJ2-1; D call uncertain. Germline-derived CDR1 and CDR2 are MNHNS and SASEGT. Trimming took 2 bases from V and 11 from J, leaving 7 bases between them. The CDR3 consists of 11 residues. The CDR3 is CASSEIRKQFF. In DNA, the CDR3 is TGTGCCAGCAGTGAAATAAGAAAGCAGTTCTTC.

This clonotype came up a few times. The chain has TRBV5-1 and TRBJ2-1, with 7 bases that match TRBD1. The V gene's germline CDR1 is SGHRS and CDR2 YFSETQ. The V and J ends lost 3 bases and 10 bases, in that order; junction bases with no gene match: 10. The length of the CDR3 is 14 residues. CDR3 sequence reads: CASSWDSLPGEQFF. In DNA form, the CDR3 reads TGCGCCAGCAGCTGGGACAGTCTTCCCGGGGAGCAGTTCTTC.

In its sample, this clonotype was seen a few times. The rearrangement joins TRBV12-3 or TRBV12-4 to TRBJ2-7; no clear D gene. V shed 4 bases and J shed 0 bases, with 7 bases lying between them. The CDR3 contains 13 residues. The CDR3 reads CASSSQASYEQYF. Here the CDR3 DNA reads TGTGCCAGCAGTTCCCAGGCCTCCTACGAGCAGTACTTC.

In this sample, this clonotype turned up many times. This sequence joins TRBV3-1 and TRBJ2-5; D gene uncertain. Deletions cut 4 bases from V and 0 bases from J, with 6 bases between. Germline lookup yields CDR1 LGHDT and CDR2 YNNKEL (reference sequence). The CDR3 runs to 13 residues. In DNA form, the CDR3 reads TGTGCCAGCAGCCGGCCGTACCAAGAGACCCAGTACTTC. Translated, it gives CASSRPYQETQYF.

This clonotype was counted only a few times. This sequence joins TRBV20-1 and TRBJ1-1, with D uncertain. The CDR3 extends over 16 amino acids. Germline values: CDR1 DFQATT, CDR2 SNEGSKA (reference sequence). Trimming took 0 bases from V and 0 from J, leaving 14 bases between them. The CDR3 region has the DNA TGCAGTGCTAGAGATCGCTCCAGACCTGTGAACACTGAAGCTTTCTTT. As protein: CSARDRSRPVNTEAFF.

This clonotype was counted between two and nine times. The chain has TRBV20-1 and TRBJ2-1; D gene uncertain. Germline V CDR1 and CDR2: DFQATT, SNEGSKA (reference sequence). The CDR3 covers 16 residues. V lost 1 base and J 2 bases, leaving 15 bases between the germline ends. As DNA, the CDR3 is TGCAGTGCTAGAGTGGCTGTCGGGCTAGCCTACAATGAGCAGTTCTTC. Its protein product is CSARVAVGLAYNEQFF.